Following are 17 T cell receptor beta chains from one sample sequenced in a study of blood T cell repertoires in COVID-19. Profiled with immunoSEQ multiplex PCR; TCRdb holds only in-frame clones, not every one. Of around 200,000 clones listed, around four fifths are singletons. The sample consisted of peripheral blood. The source of these receptors is a man between 45 and 60 years old with active or convalescent COVID-19.

The rearrangement joins TRBV6-5 to TRBJ2-7, with 7 bases fitting TRBD2. This CDR3 has 14 residues. Germline CDR1 reads MNHEY; CDR2 reads SVGAGI. Trimming at V came to 7 bases and at J to 0 bases, leaving 6 bases not matched to a gene. The CDR3 loop reads CASTLADSSYEQYF. The CDR3 DNA reads as TGTGCCAGCACCCTAGCGGATTCCTCCTACGAGCAGTACTTC.

The chain carries TRBV3-1 (or the pseudogene TRBV3-2) and TRBJ2-7, with 7 nucleotides matching TRBD1. Germline V gene data show CDR1 as LGHDT and CDR2 as YNNKEL (reference sequence). The length of the CDR3 is 15 residues. V lost 8 bases to trimming and J lost 0 bases; unmatched junction nucleotides: 10. For the CDR3, the DNA is TGTGCCAGCTCTAGGGGGCAGGTGAGCTCCTACGAGCAGTACTTC. This encodes CASSRGQVSSYEQYF.

This sequence joins TRBV11-2 and TRBJ1-2; D unclear. There are 16 residues in the CDR3. V was cut by 1 base and J by 2 bases, with 14 bases left in between. CDR1 and CDR2 from the germline V gene are SGHAT and FQNNGV. DNA of the CDR3: TGTGCCAGCAGCTTAGGTGTATCGAGCCGGAACTATGGCTACACCTTC. Its protein is CASSLGVSSRNYGYTF. Looking up the rest from reference TRBV11-2 and TRBJ1-2 gives the full variable domain: EAGVAQSPRYKIIEKRQSVAFWCNPISGHATLYWYQQILGQGPKLLIQFQNNGVVDDSQLPKDRFSAERLKGVDSTLKIQPAKLEDSAVYLCASSLGVSSRNYGYTFGSGTRLTVV.

This clone was observed many times. Other DNA sequences in this specimen translate into the identical CDR3. The chain joins TRBV6-6 to TRBJ2-5; TRBD2 aligns across 8 bases. There are 14 residues in the CDR3. Germline lookup yields CDR1 MNHNY and CDR2 SVGAGI (reference sequence). V lost 6 bases to trimming and J lost 5 bases; unmatched junction nucleotides: 8. The CDR3 nucleotides are TGTGCCAGCAGCCCGCAACGGGAGGGGGAGACCCAGTACTTC. The encoded protein is CASSPQREGETQYF.

The rearrangement links TRBV14 to TRBJ1-2; 8 positions match TRBD1. The CDR3 is 12 amino acids. Germline V lookup: CDR1 SGHDN, CDR2 FVKESK. Trimming cost V 6 bases and J 4 bases; bases outside gene matches: 1. The CDR3 bases are TGTGCCAGCAGTCAGGGGGCCTATGGCTACACCTTC. This encodes CASSQGAYGYTF.

This clone was counted a single time. V gene TRBV5-6 combines with J gene TRBJ1-5; D perhaps matches TRBD1 (5 bases). The CDR3 loop spans 16 amino acids. The germline V gene encodes CDR1 SGHDT and CDR2 YYEEEE. The V gene lost 4 bases and the J gene lost 3 bases, with 17 bases spanning the gap. CDR3 region: CASSRRRGPFNQPQHF. CDR3 sequence (DNA): TGTGCCAGCAGCCGTCGGAGGGGACCCTTCAATCAGCCCCAGCATTTT.

This chain uses TRBV6-5 with TRBJ1-2, with D possibly matching TRBD1 (5 bases). The germline gives CDR1 MNHEY, CDR2 SVGAGI. Trimming shortened V by 6 bases and J by 0 bases, and 11 bases separated the two germline ends. CDR3 length: 14 residues. The CDR3 loop reads CASSPTAPNYGYTF. The CDR3 coding sequence is TGTGCCAGCAGCCCGACAGCCCCTAACTATGGCTACACCTTC.

The rearrangement uses TRBV11-3 and TRBJ2-1, with 13 nucleotides matching TRBD2. The CDR3 runs 17 residues. The V gene's germline CDR1 is SGHNT and CDR2 YENEEA. Trimming took 0 bases from V and 7 from J; bases not matched to a gene: 6. This CDR3 is CASSLDAGTSGTNEQFF. The CDR3 nucleotides are TGTGCCAGCAGCTTAGACGCCGGGACTAGCGGGACAAATGAGCAGTTCTTC.

This chain connects TRBV5-1 to TRBJ2-5; possible D gene TRBD2, 5 bases. Per germline, CDR1 SGHRS and CDR2 YFSETQ. V was trimmed by 7 bases and J by 9 bases, leaving 16 bases between them. The CDR3 consists of 12 residues. This chain's CDR3 is CASRLEIGAQYF. CDR3 bases: TGCGCCAGCCGTCTCGAAATCGGGGCCCAGTACTTC.

The gene calls are TRBV3-1 (or the pseudogene TRBV3-2) and TRBJ2-7; D is unresolved. CDR1 and CDR2 (germline): LGHDT, YNNKEL (reference sequence). V was cut by 3 bases and J by 3 bases, with 9 bases left in between. This CDR3 comprises 13 residues. The CDR3 nucleotides read TGTGCCAGCAGCCAGGTCGGGTTCTACGAGCAGTACTTC. It is translated as CASSQVGFYEQYF.

The J gene is TRBJ1-3, the V gene TRBV30, with TRBD1 as a possible D gene (5 bases). Looked up from germline, CDR1 is GTSNPN and CDR2 is SVGIG (reference sequence). This CDR3 contains 16 residues. The V end was cut by 3 bases, the J end by 8 bases, with 23 bases between. CDR3 DNA sequence: TGTGCCTGGAGGGGGCAACCGGGACTCGGCGGTGACACCATATATTTT. This gives the protein CAWRGQPGLGGDTIYF.

The rearrangement links TRBV5-1 to TRBJ2-7, with a tentative D call TRBD1 (6 bases). V gave up 4 bases and J gave up 2 bases, with 13 bases separating them. The CDR3 is made up of 14 amino acids. Germline CDR1 and CDR2: SGHRS and YFSETQ. The CDR3 region has the DNA TGCGCCAGCAGCGGCACAGGGAGAACCTACGAGCAGTACTTC. Translated: CASSGTGRTYEQYF.

J is TRBJ1-2 and V is TRBV5-1; no definite D call. CDR1 and CDR2 from the germline V gene are SGHRS and YFSETQ. The CDR3 is 16 residues long. The V gene lost 0 bases and the J gene lost 4 bases, with 16 bases spanning the gap. DNA for the CDR3: TGCGCCAGCAGCTTGGCCGGGAAGGGCCCGATCTATGGCTACACCTTC. Protein product: CASSLAGKGPIYGYTF.

This rearrangement joins TRBV6-5 to TRBJ1-3; unclear D gene. The ends were cut back, 5 bases at V and 1 base at J, with 9 bases in the middle. There are 14 residues in the CDR3. The germline V gene encodes CDR1 MNHEY and CDR2 SVGAGI. CDR3 sequence reads: CASSTRTSGNTIYF. The CDR3 DNA reads as TGTGCCAGCAGTACTCGTACTTCTGGAAACACCATATATTTT.

The V call is TRBV18, the J call TRBJ1-2; 7 nucleotides align to TRBD1. The germline V gene encodes CDR1 KGHSH and CDR2 LQKENI. J was trimmed by 2 bases and V by 9 bases; bases with no gene match: 9. The CDR3 is 14 amino acids. CDR3 coding DNA: TGTGCCAGTCTCTACGAGGGGGCAAACTATGGCTACACCTTC. It translates to CASLYEGANYGYTF.

The rearrangement uses TRBV5-6 and TRBJ2-7; 7 bases line up with TRBD1. The length of the CDR3 is 14 residues. CDR1 and CDR2 (germline): SGHDT, YYEEEE. V trimming: 0 bases; J trimming: 4 bases; junction bases outside the gene matches: 4. CDR3 bases: TGTGCCAGCAGCTTGGTTGGACAGGAGTACGAGCAGTACTTC. Translated: CASSLVGQEYEQYF.

The CDR3 reads CASRGTEGYTF. In DNA, the CDR3 is TGTGCCAGCAGAGGGACAGAAGGCTACACCTTC. The chain links TRBV12-3 or TRBV12-4 to TRBJ1-2; 7 bases are a match to TRBD1. After removal of 6 bases from V and 8 bases from J, the junction contained 3 bases not matched to a gene. This CDR3 comprises 11 residues.